The entry that follows covers one TCR beta chain sequence. This record belongs to a study of blood T cell repertoires in COVID-19. Here immunoSEQ multiplex PCR was the method, and the copy in TCRdb shows in-frame clones only, minus some. Of roughly 230,000 clones in the sample, roughly four fifths were seen once. Trimming cost V 5 bases and J 1 base, with 11 bases left between them. Germline V gives CDR1 SNHLY, CDR2 FYNNEI. The CDR3 has 14 amino acids. V gene TRBV2 combines with J gene TRBJ1-1, with D unresolved. The sample comprised PBMCs or T cells enriched from blood (not recorded which). The receptor was derived from a man aged 50-59 years who had recovered from COVID-19. This CDR3 is CASSQTRTNTEAFF. The DNA of the CDR3 is TGTGCCAGCAGTCAAACACGAACGAACACTGAAGCTTTCTTT.